The entry below describes one TCR beta chain. Libraries were prepared by immunoSEQ multiplex PCR; TCRdb keeps only in-frame clonotypes and omits some of them. The sample has fewer than 200,000 clones; 65% to 85% are singletons. The CDR3 extends over 17 amino acids. Germline V lookup: CDR1 LNHDA, CDR2 SQIVND (reference sequence). Deletions cut 5 bases from V and 0 bases from J, with 17 bases between. This entry belongs to a study of blood T cell repertoires in COVID-19. Specimen: peripheral blood. The chain recombines TRBV19 with TRBJ2-1; perhaps TRBD2 as D (5 bases). The TCR comes from a woman in her 70s who had recovered from COVID-19. The CDR3 protein is CASSPFGVQSSYNEQFF. The CDR3 bases are TGTGCCAGTAGTCCCTTCGGGGTACAAAGCTCCTACAATGAGCAGTTCTTC. The full variable domain, with the rest looked up from reference TRBV19 and TRBJ2-1, is DGGITQSPKYLFRKEGQNVTLSCEQNLNHDAMYWYRQDPGQGLRLIYYSQIVNDFQKGDIAEGYSVSREKKESFPLTVTSAQKNPTAFYLCASSPFGVQSSYNEQFFGPGTRLTVL.